This record covers a single T cell receptor (beta chain). This clone was seen a few times. This clone's antigen is unknown. One base away there is no much larger clone; base qualities are not given. The data stem from a study of blood T cell repertoires in COVID-19 (dated by TCRdb to 2020 to 2021). At the level of the whole study: Collaborator samples came from the United States, Italy and Spain and covered acute and convalescent phases of COVID-19. The prospective study material was composed of cDNA or gDNA derived from T cells, B-cell-depleted T cells, or PBMCs. Subjects who had been exposed to COVID-19, were actively infected with it, or had recovered from it provided the deeply sampled blood TCRbeta repertoires that made up the dataset. The repertoires were made available in a free public database intended to serve as a resource for research on the immune response to SARS-CoV-2. The samples were drawn from two sources: the first 160 participants of the ongoing ImmuneRACE study, and 1,200 or so subjects contributed by 6 global collaborators. The sample metadata nearly always contained a de-identified subject ID, COVID-19 status, age in years and sex. Where available, HLA class I and class II types were taken from metadata supplied by the sample provider and were not determined by assay-based typing. Paper-wide results and their limitations: How much clinical and demographic metadata was included differed by source and by participant, and the metadata was provided uncurated.

The collaborating institutions used their own protocols to collect whole blood in K2EDTA tubes. For TCRbeta analysis, collaborators shipped samples as frozen whole blood, isolated PBMCs, or DNA extracted from either of those sample types. TCRbeta CDR3 regions were amplified from genomic DNA by means of the immunoSEQ Assay, a bias-controlled multiplex PCR. Turning to the authors' computational methods: Nucleated cell counts per sample were estimated from amplification of reference gene primers within the assay. To quantify the absolute abundance of each unique TCRbeta CDR3 rearrangement, sequence reads were collapsed and filtered. For each sample, productive Simpson clonality was calculated as the square root of Simpson's diversity index across productive rearrangements. This is the immuneACCESS table as TCRdb keeps it, with only in-frame sequences that have V and J called. A part of the clones is gone; compared with another copy, unresolved V genes explain less than half, and the rest is unexplained. D and trimming come from the DNA, and the V and J calls and clone size come from that table. Counted in this sample were approximately 150,000 clones; 87% of them appeared once. The ten largest clonotypes hold just under 0.95% of the sample.

Relative to germline, V is 0 bases shorter and J is 3 bases shorter, with 5 bases between their ends. The CDR3 runs 13 residues from the cysteine to the phenylalanine. The sequence is cut down to CDR3 DNA, 39 bases in frame from base 1. The germline V gene specifies MNHEY as CDR1 and SVGAGI as CDR2. The chain joins TRBV6-5 to TRBJ1-1; there is no confident call for the D gene. Sequencing was carried out using peripheral blood. This TCR was sampled from a woman aged 45 to 65 with acute or convalescent COVID-19. CDR3 region: CASSYSPYTEAFF. The DNA sequence follows: TGTGCCAGCAGTTACTCCCCTTACACTGAAGCTTTCTTT.